This record concerns one T cell receptor beta chain sequence. Its antigen is still unknown. The CDR3 covers 16 residues. With 2 bases clipped from V and 0 bases from J, the junction kept 5 bases outside the gene matches. The germline CDR1 and CDR2 sequences are DFQATT and SNEGSKA (reference sequence). This record belongs to a study of blood T cells in healthy people across ages. Points from the study as a whole: What prevented conclusive comparison of naive and antigen-experienced cells was that PBMCs were unsorted.

A second PCR of roughly 7 to 11 cycles used a sample-barcoded 5' primer and a J-beta primer mix. TCRdb called the 5' RACE reads again in MiXCR, with one record for every CDR3 protein. The sample shows about 1.7 million distinct CDR3 sequences, roughly 27% of them seen only once. The rearrangement links TRBV20-1 to TRBJ2-7; 12 bases line up with TRBD2. This receptor was obtained from a woman aged 25 to 39 in good health. The sequencing input was blood. CDR3: CSARPRTSGNSYEQYF. The CDR3 DNA reads as TGCAGTGCTAGACCTAGGACTAGCGGGAACTCCTACGAGCAGTACTTC.